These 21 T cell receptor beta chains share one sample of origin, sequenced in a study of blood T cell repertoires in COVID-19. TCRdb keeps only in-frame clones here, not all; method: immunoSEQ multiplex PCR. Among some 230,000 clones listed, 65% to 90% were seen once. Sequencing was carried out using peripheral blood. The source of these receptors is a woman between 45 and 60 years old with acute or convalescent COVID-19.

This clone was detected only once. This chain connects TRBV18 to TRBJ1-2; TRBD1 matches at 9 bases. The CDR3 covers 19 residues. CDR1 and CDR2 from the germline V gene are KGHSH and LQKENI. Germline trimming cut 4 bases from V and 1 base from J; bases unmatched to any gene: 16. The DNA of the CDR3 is TGTGCCAGCTCACGGGAACAGGGGGCGCGGAATTTTGGTAACTATGGCTACACCTTC. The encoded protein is CASSREQGARNFGNYGYTF.

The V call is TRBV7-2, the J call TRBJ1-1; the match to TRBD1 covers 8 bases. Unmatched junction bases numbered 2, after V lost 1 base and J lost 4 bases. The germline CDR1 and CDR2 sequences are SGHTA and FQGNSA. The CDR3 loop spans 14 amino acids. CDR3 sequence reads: CASSLGQGITEAFF. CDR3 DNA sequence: TGTGCCAGCAGCTTAGGACAGGGGATCACTGAAGCTTTCTTT.

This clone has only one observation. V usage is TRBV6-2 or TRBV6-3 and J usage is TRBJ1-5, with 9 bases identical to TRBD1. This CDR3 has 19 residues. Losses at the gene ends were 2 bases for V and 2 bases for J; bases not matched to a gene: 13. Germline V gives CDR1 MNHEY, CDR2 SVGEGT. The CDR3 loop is CASSYRDRAKRIGNQPQHF. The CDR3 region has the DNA TGTGCCAGCAGTTACCGGGACAGGGCAAAAAGGATTGGCAATCAGCCCCAGCATTTT.

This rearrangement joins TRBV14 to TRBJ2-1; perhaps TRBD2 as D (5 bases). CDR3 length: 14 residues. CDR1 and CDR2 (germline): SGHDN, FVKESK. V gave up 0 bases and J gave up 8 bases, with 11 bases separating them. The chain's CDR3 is CASSQDTARDEQFF. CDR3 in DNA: TGTGCCAGCAGCCAAGATACAGCGCGGGATGAGCAGTTCTTC.

DNA for the CDR3: TGTGCCAGCAGCTTAGGAGTTACCCGCAAGTTCTTC. Translated: CASSLGVTRKFF. V gene TRBV11-2 combines with J gene TRBJ2-1, with D uncertain. The V and J ends lost 1 base and 14 bases respectively, with 12 bases between them. The CDR3 runs 12 residues. Germline CDR1 is SGHAT and CDR2 is FQNNGV.

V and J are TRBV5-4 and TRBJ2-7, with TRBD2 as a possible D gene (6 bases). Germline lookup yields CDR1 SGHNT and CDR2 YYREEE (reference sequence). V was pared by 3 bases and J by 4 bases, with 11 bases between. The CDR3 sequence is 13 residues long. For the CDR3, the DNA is TGTGCCAGCAGCTGGGACTCCACTTACGAGCAGTACTTC. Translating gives CASSWDSTYEQYF.

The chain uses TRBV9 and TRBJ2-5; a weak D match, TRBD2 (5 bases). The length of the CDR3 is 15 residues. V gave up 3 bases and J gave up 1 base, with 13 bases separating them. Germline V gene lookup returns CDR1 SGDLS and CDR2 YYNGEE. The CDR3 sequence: CASSGSPGSQETQYF. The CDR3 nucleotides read TGTGCCAGCAGCGGGTCCCCGGGATCCCAAGAGACCCAGTACTTC. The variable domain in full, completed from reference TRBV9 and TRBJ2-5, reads DSGVTQTPKHLITATGQRVTLRCSPRSGDLSVYWYQQSLDQGLQFLIQYYNGEERAKGNILERFSAQQFPDLHSELNLSSLELGDSALYFCASSGSPGSQETQYFGPGTRLLVL.

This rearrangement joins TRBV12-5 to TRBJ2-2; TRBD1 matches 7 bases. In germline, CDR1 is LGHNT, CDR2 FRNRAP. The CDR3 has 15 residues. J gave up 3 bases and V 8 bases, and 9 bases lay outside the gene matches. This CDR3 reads CASFDTGAYTGELFF. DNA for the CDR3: TGTGCTAGTTTTGATACAGGGGCCTACACCGGGGAGCTGTTTTTT.

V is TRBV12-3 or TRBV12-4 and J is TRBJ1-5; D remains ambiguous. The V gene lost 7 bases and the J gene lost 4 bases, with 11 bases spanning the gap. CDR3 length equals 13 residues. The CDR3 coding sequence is TGTGCCAGCACGGAACAGCTTAATCAGCCCCAGCATTTT. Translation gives CASTEQLNQPQHF.

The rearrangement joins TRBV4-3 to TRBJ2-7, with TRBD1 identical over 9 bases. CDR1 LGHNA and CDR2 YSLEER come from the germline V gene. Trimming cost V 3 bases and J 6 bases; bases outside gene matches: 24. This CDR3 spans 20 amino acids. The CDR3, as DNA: TGCGCCAGCAGCCAGCATGGGTCTGGTGAGAGGACAGGGGCTTGTTGCGAGCAGTACTTC. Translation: CASSQHGSGERTGACCEQYF.

The CDR3 coding sequence is TGTGCCAGCACGAACGGGAGGGCCGTGGGTGAGCAGTTCTTC. As protein: CASTNGRAVGEQFF. The chain links TRBV2 to TRBJ2-1, with 8 bases lining up with TRBD2. CDR3 length: 14 amino acids. Germline loops: CDR1 SNHLY, CDR2 FYNNEI. Trimming at V came to 7 bases and at J to 9 bases, leaving 11 bases not matched to a gene.

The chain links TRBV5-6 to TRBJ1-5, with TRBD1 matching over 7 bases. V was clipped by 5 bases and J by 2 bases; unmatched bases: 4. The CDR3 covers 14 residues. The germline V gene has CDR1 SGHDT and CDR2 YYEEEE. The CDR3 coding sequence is TGTGCCAGCAGGTCCGGACAGGGCAATCAGCCCCAGCATTTT. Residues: CASRSGQGNQPQHF.

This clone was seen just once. Here the CDR3 DNA reads TGTGCCATCAGTCCCCAGGGCTTTCCTGCGAACACCGGGGAGCTGTTTTTT. Its protein is CAISPQGFPANTGELFF. The chain joins TRBV10-3 to TRBJ2-2, with D tentatively TRBD1 (5 bases). CDR1 and CDR2 from the germline V gene are ENHRY and SYGVKD. Trimming pared 5 bases from V and 0 bases from J, leaving 16 bases between. The CDR3 runs 17 residues.

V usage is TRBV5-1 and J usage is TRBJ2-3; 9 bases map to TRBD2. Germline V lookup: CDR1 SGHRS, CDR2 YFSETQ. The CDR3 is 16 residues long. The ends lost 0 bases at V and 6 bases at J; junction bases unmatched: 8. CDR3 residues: CASSLGTSVAFDTQYF. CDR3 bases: TGCGCCAGCAGCTTGGGGACTAGCGTGGCCTTTGATACGCAGTATTTT.

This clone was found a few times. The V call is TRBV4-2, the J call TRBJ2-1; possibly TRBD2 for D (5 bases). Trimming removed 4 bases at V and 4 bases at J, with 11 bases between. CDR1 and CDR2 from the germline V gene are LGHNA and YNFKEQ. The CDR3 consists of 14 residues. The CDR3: CASSRNGLYNEQFF. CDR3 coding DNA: TGTGCCAGCAGCCGAAACGGACTTTACAATGAGCAGTTCTTC.

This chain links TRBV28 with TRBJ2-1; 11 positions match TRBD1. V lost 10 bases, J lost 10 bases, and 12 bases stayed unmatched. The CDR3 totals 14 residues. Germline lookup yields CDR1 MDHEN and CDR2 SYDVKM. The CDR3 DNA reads TGTGCCACCAGGACAGGGGGCGACGTAGTGGAGCAGTTCTTC. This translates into CATRTGGDVVEQFF.

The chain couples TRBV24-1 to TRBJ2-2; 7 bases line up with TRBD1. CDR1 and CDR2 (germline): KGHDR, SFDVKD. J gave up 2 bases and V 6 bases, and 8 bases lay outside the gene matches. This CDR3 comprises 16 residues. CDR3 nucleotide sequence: TGTGCCACCAGTAAAACCGGGACAGCAAACACCGGGGAGCTGTTTTTT. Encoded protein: CATSKTGTANTGELFF.

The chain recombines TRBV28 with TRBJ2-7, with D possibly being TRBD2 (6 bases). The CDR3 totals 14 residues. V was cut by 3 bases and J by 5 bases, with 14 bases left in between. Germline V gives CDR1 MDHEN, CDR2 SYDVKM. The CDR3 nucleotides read TGTGCCAGCAGTTTTCGGCAGGGACTGAACGAGCAGTACTTC. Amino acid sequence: CASSFRQGLNEQYF.

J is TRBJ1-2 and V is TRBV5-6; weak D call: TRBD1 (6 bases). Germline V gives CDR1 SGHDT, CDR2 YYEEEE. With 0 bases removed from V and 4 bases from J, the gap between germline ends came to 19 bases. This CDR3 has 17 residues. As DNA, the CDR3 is TGTGCCAGCAGCTTGGAATTCTCGTACAGGGTGGGCTATGGCTACACCTTC. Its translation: CASSLEFSYRVGYGYTF.

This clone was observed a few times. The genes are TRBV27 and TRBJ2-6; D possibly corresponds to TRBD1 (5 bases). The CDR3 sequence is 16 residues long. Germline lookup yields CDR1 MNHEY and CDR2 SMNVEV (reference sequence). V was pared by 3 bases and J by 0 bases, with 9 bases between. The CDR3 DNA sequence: TGTGCCAGCAGTTTCCAGGGAACCTCTGGGGCCAACGTCCTGACTTTC. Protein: CASSFQGTSGANVLTF.

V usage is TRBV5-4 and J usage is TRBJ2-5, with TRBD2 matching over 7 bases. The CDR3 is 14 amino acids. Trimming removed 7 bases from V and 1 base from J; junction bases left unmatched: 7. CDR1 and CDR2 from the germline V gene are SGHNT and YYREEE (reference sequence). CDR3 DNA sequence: TGTGCCAGCCAGAAGCCGGGGGGCCAAGAGACCCAGTACTTC. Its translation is CASQKPGGQETQYF.